The sequence of this T cell receptor (beta chain) was determined in a study of cytomegalovirus exposure and HLA in healthy donors. Study-level points and caveats: More clonal expansion characterized HLA-associated TCR beta chains than equally common others in a later analysis.

The CDR3 consists of 14 residues. V gave up 4 bases and J gave up 4 bases, with 14 bases separating them. Germline V lookup: CDR1 KGHSH, CDR2 LQKENI. PCR employed 60 Vbeta and 13 Jbeta primers. Sequencing used immunoSEQ multiplex PCR; TCRdb keeps in-frame clones, though not all of them. The sample comprises about 120,000 clones, about 80% of which are singletons, and around 4.9% rests with the top ten. A word on this clone: Its antigen is unidentified.

The V call is TRBV18, the J call TRBJ2-7, with D uncertain. The TCR originated in a man aged 50 to 60 in good health and CMV-seropositive. The sample taken for sequencing was PBMCs. The CDR3 DNA reads as TGTGCCAGCTCACGGTCAGACTTCCCTTACGAGCAGTACTTC. This translates into CASSRSDFPYEQYF.